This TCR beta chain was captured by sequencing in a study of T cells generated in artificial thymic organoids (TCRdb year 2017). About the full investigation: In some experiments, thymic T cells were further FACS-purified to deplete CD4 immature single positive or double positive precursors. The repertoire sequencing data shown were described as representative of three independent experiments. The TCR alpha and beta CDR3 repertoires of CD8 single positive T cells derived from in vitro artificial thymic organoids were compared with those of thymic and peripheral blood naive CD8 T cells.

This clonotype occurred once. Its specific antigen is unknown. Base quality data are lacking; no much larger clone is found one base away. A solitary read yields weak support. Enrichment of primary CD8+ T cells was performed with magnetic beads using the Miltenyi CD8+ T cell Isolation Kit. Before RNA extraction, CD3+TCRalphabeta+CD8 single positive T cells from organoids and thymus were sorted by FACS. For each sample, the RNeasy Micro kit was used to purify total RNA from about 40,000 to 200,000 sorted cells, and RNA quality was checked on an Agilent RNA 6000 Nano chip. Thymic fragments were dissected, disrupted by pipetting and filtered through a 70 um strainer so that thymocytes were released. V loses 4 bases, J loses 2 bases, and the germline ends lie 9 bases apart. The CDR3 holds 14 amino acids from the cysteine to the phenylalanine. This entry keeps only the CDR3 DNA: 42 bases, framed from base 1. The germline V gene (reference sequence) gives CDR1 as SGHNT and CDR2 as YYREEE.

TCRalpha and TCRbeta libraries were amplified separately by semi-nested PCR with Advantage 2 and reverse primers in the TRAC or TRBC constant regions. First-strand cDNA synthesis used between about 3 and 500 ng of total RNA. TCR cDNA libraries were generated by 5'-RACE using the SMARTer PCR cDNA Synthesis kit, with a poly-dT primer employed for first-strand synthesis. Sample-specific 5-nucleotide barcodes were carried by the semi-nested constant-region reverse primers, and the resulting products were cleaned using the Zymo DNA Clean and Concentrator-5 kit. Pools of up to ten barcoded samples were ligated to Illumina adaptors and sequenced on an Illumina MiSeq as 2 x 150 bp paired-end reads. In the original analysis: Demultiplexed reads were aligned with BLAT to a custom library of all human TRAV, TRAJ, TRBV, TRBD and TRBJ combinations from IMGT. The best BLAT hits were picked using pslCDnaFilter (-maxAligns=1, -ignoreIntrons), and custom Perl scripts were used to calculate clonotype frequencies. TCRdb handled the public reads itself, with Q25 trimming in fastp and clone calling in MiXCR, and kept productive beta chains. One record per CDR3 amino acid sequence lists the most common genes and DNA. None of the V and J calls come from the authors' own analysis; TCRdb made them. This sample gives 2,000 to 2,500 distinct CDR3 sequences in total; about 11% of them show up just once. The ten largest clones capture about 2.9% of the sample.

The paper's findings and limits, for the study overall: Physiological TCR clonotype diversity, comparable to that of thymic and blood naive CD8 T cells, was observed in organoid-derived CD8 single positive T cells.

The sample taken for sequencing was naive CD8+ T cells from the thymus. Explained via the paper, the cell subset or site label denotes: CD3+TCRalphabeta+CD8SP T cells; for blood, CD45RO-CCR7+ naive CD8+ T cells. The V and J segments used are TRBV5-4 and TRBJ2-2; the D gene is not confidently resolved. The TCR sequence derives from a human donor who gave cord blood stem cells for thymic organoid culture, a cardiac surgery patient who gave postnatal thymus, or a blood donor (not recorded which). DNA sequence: TGTGCCAGCAGCGTGATTGGAAACACCGGGGAGCTGTTTTTT. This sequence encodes CASSVIGNTGELFF.